The clone carrying this T cell receptor beta chain has more than one count but fewer than ten. What it binds is unknown. PCR amplification relied on 60 Vbeta primers (plus 13 Jbeta primers). Generated by immunoSEQ multiplex PCR, the TCRdb table keeps only in-frame clones and is missing some. Of over 100,000 clones in the sample, roughly 69% were seen once. Donors had nominal health at sampling but likely had unrecorded immune exposures. The data stem from a study of cytomegalovirus exposure and HLA in healthy donors. Study-wide results and limits: The study found most TCR sequences rare, yet found some public TCRs in many donors. Several V segments, TRBV6-2 and TRBV6-3 among them, could not be told apart and were dropped. It was reportedly the case that the classifier diagnosed cytomegalovirus status with high specificity and sensitivity.

Per the germline V gene, CDR1 is MDHEN and CDR2 is SYDVKM. The CDR3 loop spans 16 amino acids. J was trimmed by 5 bases and V by 7 bases; bases with no gene match: 15. Sequences were obtained from PBMCs. The chain is built from TRBV28 and TRBJ1-1, with 8 positions matching TRBD1. The sequence was obtained from a human donor in good health. The CDR3 is CASMGTGGPGGTEAFF. The DNA of the CDR3 is TGTGCCAGCATGGGGACAGGTGGTCCGGGGGGAACTGAAGCTTTCTTT.